This entry describes one T cell receptor beta chain. Germline V lookup: CDR1 ENHRY, CDR2 SYGVKD. The CDR3 consists of 16 residues. V lost 2 bases, J lost 3 bases, and 14 bases lay in between. Clones were sequenced by immunoSEQ multiplex PCR, and TCRdb holds only the in-frame ones, with some missing. The sample has 150,000 to 200,000 clones; approximately 86% are singletons. These data are taken from a study of blood T cell repertoires in COVID-19. The rearrangement joins TRBV10-3 to TRBJ2-4, with D unresolved. This TCR was recovered from a man younger than 30 with acute or convalescent COVID-19. The sample taken for sequencing was peripheral blood. Here the CDR3 reads CAISELQRNGKNIQYF. The CDR3 region has the DNA TGTGCCATCAGTGAGCTTCAGCGTAACGGCAAAAACATTCAGTACTTC.